This T cell receptor beta chain was captured by sequencing in a study of T-cell memory formation after mild COVID-19 (TCRdb year 2021). Describing the broader study: Most TCR sequence clusters were specific to one of the two donors. The cohort comprised two young, previously healthy adult volunteers, one female and one male. In a couple of donors, T-cell clones that expanded and contracted after mild COVID-19 were tracked by sequencing TCRalpha and TCRbeta repertoires over time. Broader findings and caveats from the paper: Clones contracting from day 15 to 85 had balanced CD4/CD8 phenotypes, while a second wave expanding from day 15 to 37 was biased towards CD4+. Only two mild cases were covered by the study, and larger cohorts that include severe cases with pre-infection samples were considered necessary. Some responding clones were detected in pre-infection memory, which suggested that pre-existing cross-reactive memory T cells had joined the SARS-CoV-2 response. Contracting CD4+ clones turned up mainly in the CM and EM memory subsets, whereas EMRA was where CD8+ clones were enriched. SARS-CoV-2 specificity was not confirmed for the second-wave clones peaking on day 37.

Ficoll-Paque density gradient centrifugation was used to isolate PBMCs. Trimming leaves V shorter by 3 bases and J shorter by 6 bases, with the junction holding 5 bases beyond the gene matches. For CDR1 and CDR2, the germline V gene lists MGHDK and SYGVNS. The cysteine opens and the phenylalanine closes a CDR3 of 15 amino acids. The entry retains the CDR3 DNA only, 45 bases that are in frame from base 1. A word on this clonotype: There is no known antigen for this receptor. The sample holds no much larger clone one base away, and base qualities are not on file.

Sequenced on an Illumina NovaSeq 6000. cDNA libraries for TCRalpha and TCRbeta were prepared by 5'RACE using constant-segment primers, with sample barcodes and unique molecular identifiers added. Trizol reagent was used to extract RNA from every sample. Amplification of the libraries took two PCR steps, and the second step added a second sample barcode plus Illumina TruSeq adapters. Sequencing of libraries was performed on an Illumina NovaSeq with 2 x 150 bp paired-end reads. In the paper's pipeline: With migec v1.2.7, reads were demultiplexed and then collapsed into UMI-guided consensus sequences. Using mixcr v2.1.11, UMI consensuses were aligned to TRA and TRB V and J templates and then assembled into clonotypes. Expanded or contracted clonotypes were those called significant by both edgeR and NoisET, with noise models trained on biological replicates. edgeR calls used a false discovery rate-adjusted p below 0.01 and a log2 fold-change threshold of 1. As an exploratory analysis of dynamics, max-normalized trajectories of the 1000 most abundant clonotypes were examined by PCA with hierarchical clustering. Each responding clone was given a CD4 or CD8 phenotype based on the CD4+ and CD8+ repertoires, which had been sequenced separately. Starting from the raw public reads, TCRdb applied fastp trimming at Q25, assembled clones with MiXCR and retained in-frame beta chains. Each record represents a unique CDR3 protein, reported with the most common genes and DNA among its rows. The V and J calls reflect TCRdb's pipeline rather than the authors' work. In all, the sample holds 200,000 to 250,000 distinct CDR3 sequences, and roughly 9.4% of those were seen once. The top ten constitute around a fifth of the sample.

The sample comprised PBMCs or a T cell subset sorted from them (not recorded which). The sequence joins TRBV25-1 to TRBJ2-2; 9 central bases correspond to TRBD1. The sequence came from a man aged 18 to 30 who had mild COVID-19 (a few samples of this study predate the infection). The sample titles of this study are shuffled in the database, so cell type and time point are left out; the donor was told from shared clones. The DNA is as follows: TGTGCCAGCAGTGAGATACAGGGGGCTTCCGGGGAGCTGTTTTTT. This encodes CASSEIQGASGELFF.